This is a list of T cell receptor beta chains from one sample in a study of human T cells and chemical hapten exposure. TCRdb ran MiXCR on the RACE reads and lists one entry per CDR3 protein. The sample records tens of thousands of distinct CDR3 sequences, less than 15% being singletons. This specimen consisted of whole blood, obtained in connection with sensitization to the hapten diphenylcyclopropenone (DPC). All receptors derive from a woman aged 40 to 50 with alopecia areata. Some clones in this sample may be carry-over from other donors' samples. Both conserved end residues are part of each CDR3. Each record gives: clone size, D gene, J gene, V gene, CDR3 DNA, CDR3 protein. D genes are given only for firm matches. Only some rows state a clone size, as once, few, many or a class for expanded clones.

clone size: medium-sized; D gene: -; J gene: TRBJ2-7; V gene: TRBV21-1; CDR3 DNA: TGTGCCAGCAGCAAAGGAGGGGGGGGACGTTGCCACGAGCAGTACTTC; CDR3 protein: CASSKGGGGRCHEQYF
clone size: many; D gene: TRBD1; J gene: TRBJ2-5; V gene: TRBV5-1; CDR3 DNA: TGCGCCAGTCGACAGGGGGACCAAGAGACCCAGTACTTC; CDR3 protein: CASRQGDQETQYF
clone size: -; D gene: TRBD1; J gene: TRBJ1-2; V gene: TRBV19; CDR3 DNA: TGTGCCAGCGGACAGGGGGCCTTCTTGAACTATGGCTACACCTTC; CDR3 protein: CASGQGAFLNYGYTF
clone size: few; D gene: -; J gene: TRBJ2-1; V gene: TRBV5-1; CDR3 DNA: TGCGCCAGCTCCGGGGAGGTCGAGCAGTTCTTC; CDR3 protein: CASSGEVEQFF
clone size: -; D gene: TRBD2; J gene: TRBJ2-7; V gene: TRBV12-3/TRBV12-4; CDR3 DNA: TGTGCCAGCAGTCCTCCTCTCACTAGCGGAGCCACCTACGAGCAGTACTTC; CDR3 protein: CASSPPLTSGATYEQYF
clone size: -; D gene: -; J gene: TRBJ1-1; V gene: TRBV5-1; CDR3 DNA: TGCGCCAGCAGCCCCGGCAGGGCCACTGAAGCTTTCTTT; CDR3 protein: CASSPGRATEAFF
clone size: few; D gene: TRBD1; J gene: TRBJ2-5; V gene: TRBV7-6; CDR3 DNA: TGTGCCAGCAGCTCAGACAGGGAAATCCAGACCCAGTACTTC; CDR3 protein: CASSSDREIQTQYF
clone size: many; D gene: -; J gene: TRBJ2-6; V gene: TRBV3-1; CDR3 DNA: TGTGCCAGCAGCCAAGACATTTCTGGGGCCAACGTCCTGACTTTC; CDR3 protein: CASSQDISGANVLTF
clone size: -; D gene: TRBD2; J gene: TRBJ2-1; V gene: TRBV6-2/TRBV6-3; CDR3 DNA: TGTGCCAGCAGGGGGACTAGCGGCCTTCCTTTTGAGCAGTTCTTC; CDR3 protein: CASRGTSGLPFEQFF
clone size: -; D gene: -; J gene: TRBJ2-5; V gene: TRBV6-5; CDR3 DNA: TGTGCCAGCAGTTCACAGGGACAGACCCAGTACTTC; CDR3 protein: CASSSQGQTQYF
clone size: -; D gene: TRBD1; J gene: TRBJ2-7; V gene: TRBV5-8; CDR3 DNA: TGTGCCAGCAGCTTGGGGGACAGTGCCTACGAGCAGTACTTC; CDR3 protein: CASSLGDSAYEQYF
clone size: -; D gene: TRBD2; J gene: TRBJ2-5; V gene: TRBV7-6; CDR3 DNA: TGTGCCAGCAGCTTAGAGGGCGGGCGGGGGCAAGAGACCCAGTACTTC; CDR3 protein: CASSLEGGRGQETQYF
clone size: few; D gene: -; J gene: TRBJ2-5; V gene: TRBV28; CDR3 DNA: TGTGCCAGCAGTTCCCCCATCGCTACTACACTGGGAGAGACCCAGTACTTC; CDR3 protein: CASSSPIATTLGETQYF
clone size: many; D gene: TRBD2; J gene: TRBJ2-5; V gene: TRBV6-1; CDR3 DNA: TGTGCCACCGGGCTACTAGCGGTCGGGGAGACCCAGTACTTC; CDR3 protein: CATGLLAVGETQYF
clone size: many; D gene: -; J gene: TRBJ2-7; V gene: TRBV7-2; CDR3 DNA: TGTGCCAGCAGCGCCCCACAGGGAACGAGGATCGAGCAGTACTTC; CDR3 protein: CASSAPQGTRIEQYF
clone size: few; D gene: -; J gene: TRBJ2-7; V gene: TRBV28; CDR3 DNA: TGTGCCAGCAGTTTATCACAGGGTTTCTACGAGCAGTACTTC; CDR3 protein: CASSLSQGFYEQYF
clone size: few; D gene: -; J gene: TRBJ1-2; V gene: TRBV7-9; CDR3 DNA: TGTGCCAGCAGCGGACCTAAGACAAGTCGTAATGGCTACACCTTC; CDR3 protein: CASSGPKTSRNGYTF
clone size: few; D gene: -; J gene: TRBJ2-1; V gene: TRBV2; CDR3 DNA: TGTGCCAGCAGTGTCCCGGCCAAGGCAGGCAATGAGCAGTTCTTC; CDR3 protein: CASSVPAKAGNEQFF
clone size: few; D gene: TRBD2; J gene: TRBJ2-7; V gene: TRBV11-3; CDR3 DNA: TGTGCCAGCAGCGCAGCGGGAGGGCCCAACGAGCAGTACTTC; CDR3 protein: CASSAAGGPNEQYF
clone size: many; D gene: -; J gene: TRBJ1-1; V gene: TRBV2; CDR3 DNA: TGTGCCAGCAGCGCACTAGAGGGGTGGACTGAAGCTTTCTTT; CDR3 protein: CASSALEGWTEAFF
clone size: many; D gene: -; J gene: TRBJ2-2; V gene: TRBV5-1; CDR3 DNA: TGCGCCAGCAGCTTGGATCGTGGCGGGGAGCTGTTTTTT; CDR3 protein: CASSLDRGGELFF
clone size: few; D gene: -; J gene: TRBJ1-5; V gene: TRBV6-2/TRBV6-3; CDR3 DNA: TGTGCCAGCAGTTACGATACAGGGTACGGCAATCAGCCCCAGCATTTT; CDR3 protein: CASSYDTGYGNQPQHF
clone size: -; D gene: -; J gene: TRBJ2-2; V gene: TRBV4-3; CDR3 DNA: TGCGCCAGCAGAAAAGGGGACTCGAACACCGGGGAGCTGTTTTTT; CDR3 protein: CASRKGDSNTGELFF
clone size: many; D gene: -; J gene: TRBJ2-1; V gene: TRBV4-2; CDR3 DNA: TGTGCCAGCAGCCAGGACAGCAGCTCCTACAATGAGCAGTTCTTC; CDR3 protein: CASSQDSSSYNEQFF
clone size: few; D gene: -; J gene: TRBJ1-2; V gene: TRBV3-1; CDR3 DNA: TGTGCCAGCAGCCAGCTACAGGGTAACTATGGCTACACCTTC; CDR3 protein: CASSQLQGNYGYTF
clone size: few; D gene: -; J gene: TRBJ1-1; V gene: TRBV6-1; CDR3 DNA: TGTGCCGGGAGGGTGGGATTGAACACTGAAGCTTTCTTT; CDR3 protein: CAGRVGLNTEAFF
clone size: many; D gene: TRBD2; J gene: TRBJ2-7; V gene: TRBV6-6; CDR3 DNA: TGTGCCAGCAGTTTGTCGGCGGGAGGGTACGAGCAGTACTTC; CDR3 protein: CASSLSAGGYEQYF